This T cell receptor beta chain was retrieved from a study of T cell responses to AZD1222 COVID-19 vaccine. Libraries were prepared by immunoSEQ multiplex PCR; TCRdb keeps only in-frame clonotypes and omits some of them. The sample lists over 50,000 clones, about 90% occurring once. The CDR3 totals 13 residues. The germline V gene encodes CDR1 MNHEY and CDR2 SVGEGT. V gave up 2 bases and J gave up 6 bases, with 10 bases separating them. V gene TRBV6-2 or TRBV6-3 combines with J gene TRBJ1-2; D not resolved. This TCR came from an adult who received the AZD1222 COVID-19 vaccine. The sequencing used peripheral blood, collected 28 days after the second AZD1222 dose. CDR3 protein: CASSYGRNDGYTF. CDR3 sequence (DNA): TGTGCCAGCAGTTACGGACGTAATGATGGCTACACCTTC.